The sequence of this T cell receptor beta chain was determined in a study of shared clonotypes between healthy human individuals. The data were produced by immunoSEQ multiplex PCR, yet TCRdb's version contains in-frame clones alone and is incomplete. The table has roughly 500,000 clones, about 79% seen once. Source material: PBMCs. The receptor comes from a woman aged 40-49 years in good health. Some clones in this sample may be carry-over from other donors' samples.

CDR3 loop: CASSALRAEAFF. The DNA of the CDR3 is TGTGCCAGCAGCGCCCTCAGGGCTGAAGCTTTCTTT. This rearrangement joins TRBV7-9 to TRBJ1-1, with D perhaps matching TRBD1 (5 bases). CDR1 and CDR2 (germline): SEHNR, FQNEAQ (reference sequence). V was trimmed by 5 bases and J by 6 bases, leaving 10 bases between them. The CDR3 has 12 amino acids.